This is a list of T cell receptor beta chains from one sample in a study of shared clonotypes between healthy human individuals. Assay used: immunoSEQ multiplex PCR; TCRdb lists only in-frame clones, some missing. The sample lists about 1,800,000 clones; about 95% were seen once. Sequenced sample: naive CD8+ T cells sorted from blood. The source of these receptors is a man aged 18 to 29 in good health. The CDR3 runs from the conserved cysteine through the conserved F or W. The order of the fields is D gene, clone size, J gene, V gene, CDR3 DNA, CDR3 protein. The D gene is left open where the match is weak. Size values are once, few and many counts, or a class for expanded clones, and some rows have none.

d_call: -
clone_size: -
j_call: TRBJ1-3
v_call: TRBV6-4
cdr3_nt: TGTGCCAGCAAGTACACTTTGGCGGCAAACACCATATATTTT
cdr3_aa: CASKYTLAANTIYF

d_call: -
clone_size: -
j_call: TRBJ2-5
v_call: TRBV6-5
cdr3_nt: TGTGCCAGCAGACTCACAGGGTCTGGACAAGAGACCCAGTACTTC
cdr3_aa: CASRLTGSGQETQYF

d_call: -
clone_size: -
j_call: TRBJ1-1
v_call: TRBV19
cdr3_nt: TGTGCCAGTAGTACTCTCGGGGGGGGCACTGAAGCTTTCTTT
cdr3_aa: CASSTLGGGTEAFF

d_call: TRBD1
clone_size: -
j_call: TRBJ1-5
v_call: TRBV19
cdr3_nt: TGTGCCAGTACCCACAGGGGGCGAGACAATCAGCCCCAGCATTTT
cdr3_aa: CASTHRGRDNQPQHF

d_call: -
clone_size: -
j_call: TRBJ2-7
v_call: TRBV19
cdr3_nt: TGTGCCAGTAGTATAGAGGACGGGGTCATAGGCGAGCAGTACTTC
cdr3_aa: CASSIEDGVIGEQYF

d_call: TRBD1
clone_size: -
j_call: TRBJ2-2
v_call: TRBV19
cdr3_nt: TGTGCCGCCAGGGGGCCCCAGAACACCGGGGAGCTGTTTTTT
cdr3_aa: CAARGPQNTGELFF

d_call: TRBD1
clone_size: -
j_call: TRBJ2-1
v_call: TRBV7-6
cdr3_nt: TGTGCCAGCAGCTTGGGGGGACAGGGGGCCCACAATGAGCAGTTCTTC
cdr3_aa: CASSLGGQGAHNEQFF

d_call: -
clone_size: -
j_call: TRBJ2-7
v_call: TRBV6-5
cdr3_nt: TGTGCCAGCAGTTACGCGGGGCCCTACGAGCAGTACTTC
cdr3_aa: CASSYAGPYEQYF

d_call: -
clone_size: once
j_call: TRBJ2-5
v_call: TRBV7-9
cdr3_nt: TGTGCCAGCAGCTTAGCAGAGGCGGGGGCACAAGAGACCCAGTACTTC
cdr3_aa: CASSLAEAGAQETQYF

d_call: TRBD1
clone_size: -
j_call: TRBJ2-7
v_call: TRBV2
cdr3_nt: TGTGCCAGCAGTAGGACAGGGGCCGCCTCCTACGAGCAGTACTTC
cdr3_aa: CASSRTGAASYEQYF

d_call: -
clone_size: -
j_call: TRBJ2-3
v_call: TRBV14
cdr3_nt: TGTGCCAGCAGCCCCCTGGGGGTAGGTACAGATACGCAGTATTTT
cdr3_aa: CASSPLGVGTDTQYF

d_call: -
clone_size: once
j_call: TRBJ2-7
v_call: TRBV28
cdr3_nt: TGTGCCAGCAGTTTTCTCTGGGAGCAGTACTTC
cdr3_aa: CASSFLWEQYF

d_call: -
clone_size: -
j_call: TRBJ2-1
v_call: TRBV4-3
cdr3_nt: TGCGCCAGCAGCCAAGGATCTAGTTCCTACAATGAGCAGTTCTTC
cdr3_aa: CASSQGSSSYNEQFF

d_call: -
clone_size: -
j_call: TRBJ2-3
v_call: TRBV7-3
cdr3_nt: TGTGCCAGCAGCTTACTGGGGGGCACAGATACGCAGTATTTT
cdr3_aa: CASSLLGGTDTQYF

d_call: -
clone_size: -
j_call: TRBJ1-1
v_call: TRBV15
cdr3_nt: TGTGCCACCAGCTCAATGGGGGGCGAGAACACTGAAGCTTTCTTT
cdr3_aa: CATSSMGGENTEAFF

d_call: -
clone_size: -
j_call: TRBJ1-4
v_call: TRBV15
cdr3_nt: TGTGCCACCAGCAGAGTCCCAACGGGGGACACTAATGAAAAACTGTTTTTT
cdr3_aa: CATSRVPTGDTNEKLFF

d_call: -
clone_size: -
j_call: TRBJ2-7
v_call: TRBV13
cdr3_nt: TGTGCCAGCAGCTTAGAAGACAGCTCTCCGGAGCAGTACTTC
cdr3_aa: CASSLEDSSPEQYF

d_call: -
clone_size: -
j_call: TRBJ2-5
v_call: TRBV6-6
cdr3_nt: TGTGCCAGCAGTTACTCGGGGATAGGAGAGACCCAGTACTTC
cdr3_aa: CASSYSGIGETQYF

d_call: -
clone_size: -
j_call: TRBJ1-1
v_call: TRBV7-9
cdr3_nt: TGTGCCAGCAGCTCGGGCAGATTGGACAGAGAAACTGAAGCTTTCTTT
cdr3_aa: CASSSGRLDRETEAFF

d_call: -
clone_size: -
j_call: TRBJ1-3
v_call: TRBV15
cdr3_nt: TGTGCCACCAGCAGAGGGACAGATCCCTCTGGAAACACCATATATTTT
cdr3_aa: CATSRGTDPSGNTIYF

d_call: TRBD2
clone_size: -
j_call: TRBJ2-7
v_call: TRBV5-1
cdr3_nt: TGCGCCAGCAGGCTGAGGACTAGCGGATCCTACGAGCAGTACTTC
cdr3_aa: CASRLRTSGSYEQYF

d_call: -
clone_size: -
j_call: TRBJ1-4
v_call: TRBV28
cdr3_nt: TGTGCCAGCAGTTCTCTCAGGGGCGACGAAAAACTGTTTTTT
cdr3_aa: CASSSLRGDEKLFF

d_call: -
clone_size: -
j_call: TRBJ2-3
v_call: TRBV9
cdr3_nt: TGTGCCAGCAGCGTAGCGGGCTTCACAGATACGCAGTATTTT
cdr3_aa: CASSVAGFTDTQYF

d_call: TRBD2
clone_size: once
j_call: TRBJ2-7
v_call: TRBV10-3
cdr3_nt: TGTGCCATCAGTGAGCCCCTAGCGGAGAGGGCGTGGGGCTACGAGCAGTACTTC
cdr3_aa: CAISEPLAERAWGYEQYF

d_call: TRBD2
clone_size: -
j_call: TRBJ2-3
v_call: TRBV4-3
cdr3_nt: TGCGCCAGCAGCCGGCTTACGGGGGGGGAAACCACAGATACGCAGTATTTT
cdr3_aa: CASSRLTGGETTDTQYF

d_call: -
clone_size: -
j_call: TRBJ1-1
v_call: TRBV15
cdr3_nt: TGTGCCACCAGCAGAGGCCCGGGCACTGAAGCTTTCTTT
cdr3_aa: CATSRGPGTEAFF

d_call: TRBD2
clone_size: -
j_call: TRBJ2-7
v_call: TRBV6-5
cdr3_nt: TGTGCCAGCAGTATTAGCGGGAATACCTACGAGCAGTACTTC
cdr3_aa: CASSISGNTYEQYF

d_call: -
clone_size: -
j_call: TRBJ2-5
v_call: TRBV7-6
cdr3_nt: TGTGCCAGCAGCTTAGGGGGTGGTGGAGAGACCCAGTACTTC
cdr3_aa: CASSLGGGGETQYF

d_call: -
clone_size: -
j_call: TRBJ2-5
v_call: TRBV27
cdr3_nt: TGTGCCAGCAGCACCTCGCCCCTAGGGGCACGGGAGACCCAGTACTTC
cdr3_aa: CASSTSPLGARETQYF

d_call: TRBD2
clone_size: -
j_call: TRBJ2-7
v_call: TRBV30
cdr3_nt: TGTGCCTGGAGTGAAGGACTAGCGGAGACCTACGAGCAGTACTTC
cdr3_aa: CAWSEGLAETYEQYF

d_call: -
clone_size: -
j_call: TRBJ2-3
v_call: TRBV4-1
cdr3_nt: TGCGCCAGCAGCCAAGTTAGTATCGACCACACAGATACGCAGTATTTT
cdr3_aa: CASSQVSIDHTDTQYF

d_call: TRBD2
clone_size: -
j_call: TRBJ2-3
v_call: TRBV9
cdr3_nt: TGTGCCAGCAGCGTAGAAAGCGGGAGGGCAGATACGCAGTATTTT
cdr3_aa: CASSVESGRADTQYF

d_call: -
clone_size: -
j_call: TRBJ1-6
v_call: TRBV6-5
cdr3_nt: TGTGCCAGCAGTGACACCTATAATTCACCCCTCCACTTT
cdr3_aa: CASSDTYNSPLHF

d_call: TRBD1
clone_size: -
j_call: TRBJ1-1
v_call: TRBV29-1
cdr3_nt: TGCAGCGCCCTGGACAGGACAAACACTGAAGCTTTCTTT
cdr3_aa: CSALDRTNTEAFF

d_call: TRBD2
clone_size: -
j_call: TRBJ2-3
v_call: TRBV27
cdr3_nt: TGTGCCAGCAGTTCGGCTAGCGGGTTCACAGATACGCAGTATTTT
cdr3_aa: CASSSASGFTDTQYF

d_call: -
clone_size: -
j_call: TRBJ2-5
v_call: TRBV7-7
cdr3_nt: TGTGCTAGCAGCTCCCCCGGCGAGACCCAGTACTTC
cdr3_aa: CASSSPGETQYF

d_call: -
clone_size: once
j_call: TRBJ2-1
v_call: TRBV27
cdr3_nt: TGTGCCAGCAGCAAAAGCGGTACTATACCTGATCATGAGCAGTTCTTC
cdr3_aa: CASSKSGTIPDHEQFF

d_call: TRBD2
clone_size: -
j_call: TRBJ2-3
v_call: TRBV27
cdr3_nt: TGTGCCAGCATCCCCTCGGCGGGAGGAGAGGAAGATACGCAGTATTTT
cdr3_aa: CASIPSAGGEEDTQYF

d_call: TRBD2
clone_size: -
j_call: TRBJ2-5
v_call: TRBV27
cdr3_nt: TGTGCCAGCAGTGGAAGCGGGGTACAAGAGACCCAGTACTTC
cdr3_aa: CASSGSGVQETQYF

d_call: -
clone_size: -
j_call: TRBJ2-7
v_call: TRBV5-4
cdr3_nt: TGTGCCAGCAGCGCGGGGGACAGCTCCTACGAGCAGTACTTC
cdr3_aa: CASSAGDSSYEQYF

d_call: TRBD1
clone_size: -
j_call: TRBJ2-7
v_call: TRBV5-4
cdr3_nt: TGTGCCAGCAGCTTTAACCAGGGGGCCGACTACGAGCAGTACTTC
cdr3_aa: CASSFNQGADYEQYF

d_call: -
clone_size: once
j_call: TRBJ1-1
v_call: TRBV7-9
cdr3_nt: TGTGCCAGCAGCTTTGAGAGCGAAAAGGCAGGGGATGAGTCTGAAGCTTTCTTT
cdr3_aa: CASSFESEKAGDESEAFF

d_call: -
clone_size: -
j_call: TRBJ1-4
v_call: TRBV27
cdr3_nt: TGTGCCAGTACCCATACAGGGACGGATGAAAAACTGTTTTTT
cdr3_aa: CASTHTGTDEKLFF

d_call: -
clone_size: few
j_call: TRBJ2-1
v_call: TRBV19
cdr3_nt: TGTGCCAGTAGTATGACTCCCAATGAGCAGTTCTTC
cdr3_aa: CASSMTPNEQFF

d_call: -
clone_size: once
j_call: TRBJ1-4
v_call: TRBV2
cdr3_nt: TGTGCCAGCATTTTGACGCAGGCAACTAATGAAAAACTGTTTTTT
cdr3_aa: CASILTQATNEKLFF

d_call: -
clone_size: few
j_call: TRBJ1-2
v_call: TRBV6-6
cdr3_nt: TGTGCCAGCAGCGCCTGGGGGGCAGGTGGCTACACCTTC
cdr3_aa: CASSAWGAGGYTF

d_call: TRBD2
clone_size: -
j_call: TRBJ2-5
v_call: TRBV15
cdr3_nt: TGTGCCACCAGCAGAGTGACTAGCGATCAAGAGACCCAGTACTTC
cdr3_aa: CATSRVTSDQETQYF

d_call: -
clone_size: -
j_call: TRBJ1-2
v_call: TRBV7-9
cdr3_nt: TGTGCCAGCAGCTTACTTGACAGTTATGGCTACACCTTC
cdr3_aa: CASSLLDSYGYTF

d_call: -
clone_size: -
j_call: TRBJ2-3
v_call: TRBV7-9
cdr3_nt: TGTGCCAGCACCCCTCCGGGGGCTAGCACAGATACGCAGTATTTT
cdr3_aa: CASTPPGASTDTQYF

d_call: TRBD1
clone_size: -
j_call: TRBJ1-4
v_call: TRBV5-1
cdr3_nt: TGCGCCAGCAGCTTGGCCGGGACAGGGTATGAAAAACTGTTTTTT
cdr3_aa: CASSLAGTGYEKLFF

d_call: -
clone_size: -
j_call: TRBJ2-7
v_call: TRBV5-6
cdr3_nt: TGTGCCAGCAGCCGGACCCTAGAGATGGGCAGATCCTACGAGCAGTACTTC
cdr3_aa: CASSRTLEMGRSYEQYF

d_call: TRBD2
clone_size: once
j_call: TRBJ2-1
v_call: TRBV29-1
cdr3_nt: TGCAGCGTTGAAGATCTCCTACTAGCGGATTACAATGAGCAGTTCTTC
cdr3_aa: CSVEDLLLADYNEQFF

d_call: -
clone_size: once
j_call: TRBJ2-7
v_call: TRBV2
cdr3_nt: TGTGCCAGCAGTCCTTTGGGTGAGCAGTACTTC
cdr3_aa: CASSPLGEQYF

d_call: TRBD2
clone_size: -
j_call: TRBJ2-1
v_call: TRBV5-6
cdr3_nt: TGTGCCAGCAGCTTGGGGGCTTGGGGTAGCGGGCCCTACAATGAGCAGTTCTTC
cdr3_aa: CASSLGAWGSGPYNEQFF

d_call: -
clone_size: -
j_call: TRBJ2-7
v_call: TRBV7-6
cdr3_nt: TGTGCCAGCAGCCCCGGGGGGCGGCATAGCTCCTACGAGCAGTACTTC
cdr3_aa: CASSPGGRHSSYEQYF

d_call: -
clone_size: -
j_call: TRBJ2-7
v_call: TRBV27
cdr3_nt: TGTGCCAGCAGTTTAGGTAGCGGCAACGAGCAGTACTTC
cdr3_aa: CASSLGSGNEQYF